This is a list of T cell receptor beta chains from one sample in a study of blood T cell repertoires in COVID-19. The repertoire was sequenced with immunoSEQ multiplex PCR; TCRdb's copy has only in-frame clones and lacks some. Of hundreds of thousands of clones listed, 85% to 90% are singletons. Sequencing input: PBMCs or T cells enriched from blood (not recorded which). The receptors here all came from a man aged 30-40 years who had recovered from COVID-19. The CDR3 runs from the conserved cysteine through the conserved F or W. Only some rows state a clone size, as once, few, many or a class for expanded clones.

>TRBV7-2|NA|TRBJ1-2
CASSPTRGRGYGYTF
>TRBV9|NA|TRBJ1-6
CASSVSAIPRQGGSPLHF
>TRBV3-1/TRBV3-2|NA|TRBJ2-7
CASSHTAGTNSYEQYF
>TRBV6-5|NA|TRBJ2-1
CASGQWREGQFF
>TRBV6-4|NA|TRBJ2-2
CASSASGRVNTGELFF
>TRBV5-4|NA|TRBJ2-1
CASSKGAGGGSYNEQFF
>TRBV29-1|NA|TRBJ2-2
CSVQPEGGGGELFF
>TRBV9|NA|TRBJ2-1
CASSGILAGYNEQFF
>TRBV4-2|NA|TRBJ2-1
CASSQALGGNNEQFF
>TRBV19|NA|TRBJ2-7
CASSPGQGIYEQYF
>TRBV19|NA|TRBJ2-1
CASSPRPWEGYNEQFF
>TRBV10-3|once|TRBJ2-1
CAIGTSGRRGLFF
>TRBV5-5|NA|TRBJ1-1
CASSFVFGGTEAFF
>TRBV28|once|TRBJ2-7
CASSLPRVSEQYF
>TRBV7-8|NA|TRBJ2-6
CASRTPGLYGANVLTF
>TRBV2|NA|TRBJ2-7
CASRRGGPEQYF
>TRBV5-1|NA|TRBJ1-3
CASSESSGNTIYF
>TRBV30|NA|TRBJ1-1
CAWSVHITTEAFF
>TRBV3-1/TRBV3-2|NA|TRBJ2-7
CASSPFAGGRGYEQYF
>TRBV6-6|NA|TRBJ2-1
CASSSSNEQFF
>TRBV7-9|NA|TRBJ1-1
CASSFGTGGLNTEAFF
>TRBV5-1|NA|TRBJ2-4
CASSLGFLGSENIQYF
>TRBV7-9|once|TRBJ2-7
CASSATQGYEQYF
>TRBV12-5|NA|TRBJ2-7
CASGRLVYEQYF
>TRBV7-9|NA|TRBJ2-4
CASSSITRDRAKNIQYF
>TRBV4-1|NA|TRBJ1-2
CASSQTRENYGYTF
>TRBV9|NA|TRBJ2-4
CASSATGLVNIQYF
>TRBV4-2|NA|TRBJ1-1
CASSPLGRTGPTEAFF